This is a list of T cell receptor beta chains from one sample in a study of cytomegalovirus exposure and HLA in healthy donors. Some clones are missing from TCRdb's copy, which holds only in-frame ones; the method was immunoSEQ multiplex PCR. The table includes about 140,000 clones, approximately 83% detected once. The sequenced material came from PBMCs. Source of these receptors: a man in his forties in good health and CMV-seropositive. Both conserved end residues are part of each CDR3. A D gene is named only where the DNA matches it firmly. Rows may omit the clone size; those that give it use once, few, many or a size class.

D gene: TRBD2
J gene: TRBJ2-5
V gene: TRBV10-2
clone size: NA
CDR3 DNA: TGCGCCAGCAGTGATGGGACTAGTGTTTTTGCGACCCAGTACTTC
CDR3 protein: CASSDGTSVFATQYF

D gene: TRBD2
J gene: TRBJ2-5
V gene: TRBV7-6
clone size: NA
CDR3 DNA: TGTGCCAGCAGCGACCGAAAGATAGCGGGGGAGACCCAGTACTTC
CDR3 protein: CASSDRKIAGETQYF

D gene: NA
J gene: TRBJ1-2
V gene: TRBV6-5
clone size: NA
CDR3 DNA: TGTGCCAGCAGGCCCGGGGGTGTCTGGGGCGGCTACACCTTC
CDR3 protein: CASRPGGVWGGYTF

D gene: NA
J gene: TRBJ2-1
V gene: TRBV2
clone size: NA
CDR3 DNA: TGTGCCAGCAGCCCGGCAGGCTGGTACAATGAGCAGTTCTTC
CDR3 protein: CASSPAGWYNEQFF

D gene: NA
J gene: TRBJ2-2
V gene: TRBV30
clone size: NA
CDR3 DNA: TGTGCGGCCCTAGCGTCCGGGGAGCTGTTTTTT
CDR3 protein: CAALASGELFF

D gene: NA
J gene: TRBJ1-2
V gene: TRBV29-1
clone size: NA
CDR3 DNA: TGCAGCGTTGCGGGGTTGTATGGCTACACCTTC
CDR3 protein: CSVAGLYGYTF

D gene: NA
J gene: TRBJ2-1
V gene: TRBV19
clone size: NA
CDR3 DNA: TGTGCTACGGGTTGGGGCGCCTACAATGAGCAGTTCTTC
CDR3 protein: CATGWGAYNEQFF

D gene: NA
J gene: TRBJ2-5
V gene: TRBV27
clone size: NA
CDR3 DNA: TGTGCCAGCAGAAGAGGACAGACGCTCCAAGAGACCCAGTACTTC
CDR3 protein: CASRRGQTLQETQYF

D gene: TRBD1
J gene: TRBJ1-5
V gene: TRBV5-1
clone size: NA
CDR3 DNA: TGCGCCAGCAGTCTGACAGGGTCGCGAAATCAGCCCCAGCATTTT
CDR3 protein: CASSLTGSRNQPQHF

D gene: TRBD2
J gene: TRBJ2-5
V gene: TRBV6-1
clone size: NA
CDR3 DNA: TGTGCCAGCAGTTTAGGACTAGCGGGAGCGCATGAGCAGTACTTC
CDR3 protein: CASSLGLAGAHEQYF

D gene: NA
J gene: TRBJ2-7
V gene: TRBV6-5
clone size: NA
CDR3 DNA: TGTGCCAGCAGCTTTTCAGGGGTTAGCTCCTACGAGCAGTACTTC
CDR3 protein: CASSFSGVSSYEQYF

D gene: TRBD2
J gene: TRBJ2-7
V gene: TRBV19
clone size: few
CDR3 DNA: TGTGCCAGTAGTATTGGGAGGGGCGCGTGGTACGAGCAGTACTTC
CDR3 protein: CASSIGRGAWYEQYF

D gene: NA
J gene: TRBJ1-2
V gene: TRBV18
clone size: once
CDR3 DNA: TGTGCCAGCTCAAGAGAAACAGAAATCGGCTACACCTTC
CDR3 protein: CASSRETEIGYTF

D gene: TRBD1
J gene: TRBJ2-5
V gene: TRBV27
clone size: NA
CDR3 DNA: TGTGCCAGCACGGACAGGGAAGAGACCCAGTACTTC
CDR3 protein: CASTDREETQYF

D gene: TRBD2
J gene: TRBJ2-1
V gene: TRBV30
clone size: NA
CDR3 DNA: TGTGCCTGGATCCTCGGGGGACTAGCGGGCAATGAGCAGTTCTTC
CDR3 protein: CAWILGGLAGNEQFF

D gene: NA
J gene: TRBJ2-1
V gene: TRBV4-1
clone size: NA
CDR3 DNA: TGCGCCAGCAGCCAAACGCTAGGTCACAATGAGCAGTTCTTC
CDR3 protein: CASSQTLGHNEQFF

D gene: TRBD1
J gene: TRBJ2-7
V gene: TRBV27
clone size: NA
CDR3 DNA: TGTGCCAGCAGTTGGTCGACAGGGAACTACGAGCAGTACTTC
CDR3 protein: CASSWSTGNYEQYF

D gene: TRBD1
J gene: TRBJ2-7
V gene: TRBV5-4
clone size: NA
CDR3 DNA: TGTGCCAGCAGCCCCCGGGACAGGGGATACGAGCAGTACTTC
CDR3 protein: CASSPRDRGYEQYF

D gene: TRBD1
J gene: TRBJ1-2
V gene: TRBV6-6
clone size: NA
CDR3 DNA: TGTGCCACCAATCGGGACAGCCTGAATCCTAACTATGGCTACACCTTC
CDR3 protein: CATNRDSLNPNYGYTF

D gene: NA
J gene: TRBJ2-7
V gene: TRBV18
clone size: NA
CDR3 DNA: TGTGCCAGCTCACCAGGCACCCTCAGCTCCTACGAGCAGTACTTC
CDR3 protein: CASSPGTLSSYEQYF

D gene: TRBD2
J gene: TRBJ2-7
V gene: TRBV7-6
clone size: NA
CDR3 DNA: TGTGCCAGCAGCTTACGGCGGGAGAGCTACGAGCAGTACTTC
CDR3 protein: CASSLRRESYEQYF

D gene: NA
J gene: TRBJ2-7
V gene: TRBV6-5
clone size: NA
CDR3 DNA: TGTGCCAGCAGTTACGACTCGTACTCCTACGAGCAGTACTTC
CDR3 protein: CASSYDSYSYEQYF

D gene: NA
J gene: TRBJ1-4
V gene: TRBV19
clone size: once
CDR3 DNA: TGTGCCAGTCAGAAGACAGCTGCAACTAATGAAAAACTGTTTTTT
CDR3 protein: CASQKTAATNEKLFF

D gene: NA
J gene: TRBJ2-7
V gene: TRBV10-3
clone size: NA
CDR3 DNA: TGTGCCATCAGTGGTTCTGCGGGGTGGTACGAGCAGTACTTC
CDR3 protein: CAISGSAGWYEQYF

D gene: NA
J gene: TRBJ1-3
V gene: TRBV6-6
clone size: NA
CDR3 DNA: TGTGCCAGCAGTGACGACAGTGGAAACACCATATATTTT
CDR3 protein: CASSDDSGNTIYF

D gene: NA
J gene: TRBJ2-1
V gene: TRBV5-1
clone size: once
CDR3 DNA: TGCGCCAGCAGCTTGGCCGGGTGGTCCTACAATGAGCAGTTCTTC
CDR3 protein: CASSLAGWSYNEQFF

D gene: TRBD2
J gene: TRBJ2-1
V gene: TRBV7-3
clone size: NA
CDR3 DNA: TGTGCCAGCAGCTCGCCGACTAGCGGGTACAATGAGCAGTTCTTC
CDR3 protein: CASSSPTSGYNEQFF

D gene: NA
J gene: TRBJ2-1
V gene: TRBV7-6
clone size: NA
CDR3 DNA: TGTGCCAGCAGCTTAGGGCCCGGGAAGAACAATGAGCAGTTCTTC
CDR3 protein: CASSLGPGKNNEQFF

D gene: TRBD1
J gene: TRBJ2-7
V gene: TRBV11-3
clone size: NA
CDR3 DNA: TGTGCCAGCAGCTCTGGACAGGGACCGTCCTACGAGCAGTACTTC
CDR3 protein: CASSSGQGPSYEQYF

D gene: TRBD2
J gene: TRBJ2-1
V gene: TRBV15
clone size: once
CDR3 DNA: TGTGCCACCAGCAGAGAAAGAGCGGGAGTGAGGTACAATGAGCAGTTCTTC
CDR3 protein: CATSRERAGVRYNEQFF

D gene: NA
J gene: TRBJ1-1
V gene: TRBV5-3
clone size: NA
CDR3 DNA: TGTGCCAGAAGCTGCGGTCACACTGAAGCTTTCTTT
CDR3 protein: CARSCGHTEAFF

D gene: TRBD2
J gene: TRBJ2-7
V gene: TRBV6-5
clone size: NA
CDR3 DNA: TGTGCCAGCAGGATTACAAGCGGGAGTGGCGAGCAGTACTTC
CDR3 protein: CASRITSGSGEQYF

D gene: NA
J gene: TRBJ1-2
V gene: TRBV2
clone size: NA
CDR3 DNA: TGTGCCAGCTCCGGTATCGCGGGGGCGGTTTATGGCTACACCTTC
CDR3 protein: CASSGIAGAVYGYTF

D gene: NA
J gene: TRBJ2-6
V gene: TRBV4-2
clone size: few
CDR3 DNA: TGTGCCAGCAGCCAAGATAGAACCTCTGGGGCCAACGTCCTGACTTTC
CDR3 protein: CASSQDRTSGANVLTF

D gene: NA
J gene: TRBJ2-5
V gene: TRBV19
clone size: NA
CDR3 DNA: TGTGCCAGTAGTATCCGGCAGGACCAAGAGACCCAGTACTTC
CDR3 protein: CASSIRQDQETQYF

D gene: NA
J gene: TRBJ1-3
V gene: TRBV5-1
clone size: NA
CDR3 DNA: TGCGCCAGCAGCTTGTTTTCCCTAAGTCAGGGCCAGGGAAACACCATATATTTT
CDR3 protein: CASSLFSLSQGQGNTIYF

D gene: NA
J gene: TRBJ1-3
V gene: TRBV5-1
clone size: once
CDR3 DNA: TGCGCCAGCAGCCGGTCAGACGCTAGGCCTGGAAACACCATATATTTT
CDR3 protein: CASSRSDARPGNTIYF

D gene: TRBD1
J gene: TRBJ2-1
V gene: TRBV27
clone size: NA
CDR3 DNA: TGTGCCAGCAGCAACGGACAGGGACCTTACAATGAGCAGTTCTTC
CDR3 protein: CASSNGQGPYNEQFF

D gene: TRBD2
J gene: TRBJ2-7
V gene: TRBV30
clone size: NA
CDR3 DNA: TGTGCCTGGAGTCGAGCGGGGCAATCCTACGAGCAGTACTTC
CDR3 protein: CAWSRAGQSYEQYF

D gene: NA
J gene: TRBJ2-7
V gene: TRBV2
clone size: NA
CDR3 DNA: TGTGCCAGCAGTGAAGCGTCCGAACGTATTTGGAGGGGTCGGTGGGAGCAGTACTTC
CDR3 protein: CASSEASERIWRGRWEQYF

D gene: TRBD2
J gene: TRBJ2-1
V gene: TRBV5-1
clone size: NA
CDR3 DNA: TGCGCCAGCAGCTGGGAGGGCAATGAGCAGTTCTTC
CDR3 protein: CASSWEGNEQFF

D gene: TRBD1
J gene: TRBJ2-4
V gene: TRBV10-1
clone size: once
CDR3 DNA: TGCGCCAGCAGTGAGTCGAGCGCAGGGGGCAGAGAAAACATTCAGTACTTC
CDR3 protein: CASSESSAGGRENIQYF

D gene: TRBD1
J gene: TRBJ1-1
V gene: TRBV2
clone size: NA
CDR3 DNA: TGTGCCAGCAGCACATCAGGGGGACGAACTGAAGCTTTCTTT
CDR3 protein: CASSTSGGRTEAFF

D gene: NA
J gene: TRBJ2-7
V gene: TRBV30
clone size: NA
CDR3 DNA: TGTGCCTGGAGTCCGACAGGACAGAGCTCCTACGAGCAGTACTTC
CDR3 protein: CAWSPTGQSSYEQYF